This T cell receptor beta chain stems from a study of blood T cells in healthy people across ages. CDR3 length equals 11 residues. The germline V gene encodes CDR1 DFQATT and CDR2 SNEGSKA (reference sequence). A note on this clonotype: A single base separates this from a much larger clone, so it may be a read error.

Using a J-beta primer mix together with a sample-barcoded 5' primer, a second PCR was run for about 7 to 12 cycles. MiXCR, run by TCRdb on the 5' RACE reads, gives a single entry per CDR3 protein. The data contain hundreds of thousands of distinct CDR3 sequences, 32% of them seen just once; the ten biggest clones take up roughly 14%. The chain combines TRBV20-1 with TRBJ2-7; TRBD1 is a possible D gene (5 bases). Sequences were obtained from blood. The receptor was derived from a woman older than 75 in good health. The CDR3 sequence is CRAMQGSEQYF. The CDR3 DNA reads TGCAGGGCTATGCAGGGAAGCGAGCAGTACTTC.